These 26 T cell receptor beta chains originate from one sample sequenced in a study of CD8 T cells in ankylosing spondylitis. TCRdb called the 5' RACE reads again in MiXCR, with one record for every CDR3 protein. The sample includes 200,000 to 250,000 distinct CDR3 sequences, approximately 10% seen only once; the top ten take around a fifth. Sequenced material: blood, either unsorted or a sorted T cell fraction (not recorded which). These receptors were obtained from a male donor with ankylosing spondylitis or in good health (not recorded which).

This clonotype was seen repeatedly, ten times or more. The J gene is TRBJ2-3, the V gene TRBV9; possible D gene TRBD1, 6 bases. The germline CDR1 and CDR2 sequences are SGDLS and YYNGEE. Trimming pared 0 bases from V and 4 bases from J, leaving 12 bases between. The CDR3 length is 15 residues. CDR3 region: CASSVGGRGPDTQYF. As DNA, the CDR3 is TGTGCCAGCAGCGTAGGGGGGCGCGGGCCAGATACGCAGTATTTT.

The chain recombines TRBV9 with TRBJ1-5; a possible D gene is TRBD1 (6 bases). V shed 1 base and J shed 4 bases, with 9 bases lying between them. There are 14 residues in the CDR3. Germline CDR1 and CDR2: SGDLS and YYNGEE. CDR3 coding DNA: TGTGCCAGCAGCGTAAGGGGGGAGAATCAGCCCCAGCATTTT. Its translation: CASSVRGENQPQHF.

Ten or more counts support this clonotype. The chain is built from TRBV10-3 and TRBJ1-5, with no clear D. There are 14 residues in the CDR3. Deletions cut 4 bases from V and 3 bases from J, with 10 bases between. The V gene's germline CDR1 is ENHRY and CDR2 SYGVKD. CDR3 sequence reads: CAISVSQNNQPQHF. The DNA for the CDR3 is TGTGCCATCAGTGTTTCTCAAAACAATCAGCCCCAGCATTTT.

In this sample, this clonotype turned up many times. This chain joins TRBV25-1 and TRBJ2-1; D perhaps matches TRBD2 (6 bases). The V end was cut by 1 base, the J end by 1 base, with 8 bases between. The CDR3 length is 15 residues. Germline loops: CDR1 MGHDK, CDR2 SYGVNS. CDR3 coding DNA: TGTGCCAGCAGTGAATTGGGGGGTTCCTACAATGAGCAGTTCTTC. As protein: CASSELGGSYNEQFF.

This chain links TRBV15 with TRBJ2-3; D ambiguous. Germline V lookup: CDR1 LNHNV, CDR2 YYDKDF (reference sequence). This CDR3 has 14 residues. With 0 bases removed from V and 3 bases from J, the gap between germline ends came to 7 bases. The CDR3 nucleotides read TGTGCCACCAGCAGAGATCCTGGGACAGATACGCAGTATTTT. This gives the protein CATSRDPGTDTQYF.

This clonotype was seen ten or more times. CDR3 DNA: TGTGCCAGCAGCCCAATAGGTAGCGGAGACTACGAGCAGTACTTC. Its translation: CASSPIGSGDYEQYF. This rearrangement joins TRBV7-6 to TRBJ2-7, with a weak D call TRBD2 (6 bases). The germline V gene encodes CDR1 SGHVS and CDR2 FNYEAQ. The length of the CDR3 is 15 residues. Trimming left V 5 bases short and J 3 bases short, with 17 bases between. Based on the CDR3 plus reference TRBV7-6 and TRBJ2-7, the full variable domain is GAGVSQSPRYKVTKRGQDVALRCDPISGHVSLYWYRQALGQGPEFLTYFNYEAQQDKSGLPNDRFSAERPEGSISTLTIQRTEQRDSAMYRCASSPIGSGDYEQYFGPGTRLTVT.

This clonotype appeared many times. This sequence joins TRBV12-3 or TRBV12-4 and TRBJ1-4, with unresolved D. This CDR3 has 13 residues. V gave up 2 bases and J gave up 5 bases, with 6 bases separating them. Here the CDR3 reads CASSLIGNEKLFF. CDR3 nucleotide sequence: TGTGCCAGCAGTTTAATAGGGAATGAAAAACTGTTTTTT.

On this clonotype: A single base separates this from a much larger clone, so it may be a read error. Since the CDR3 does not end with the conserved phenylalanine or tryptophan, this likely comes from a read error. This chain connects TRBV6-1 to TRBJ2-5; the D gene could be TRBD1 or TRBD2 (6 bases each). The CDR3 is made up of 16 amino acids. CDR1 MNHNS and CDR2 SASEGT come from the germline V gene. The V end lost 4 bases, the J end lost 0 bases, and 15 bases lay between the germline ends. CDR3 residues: CASSVTGRLDQETQYL. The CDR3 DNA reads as TGTGCCAGCAGTGTAACAGGGAGGTTAGACCAAGAGACCCAGTACCTC.

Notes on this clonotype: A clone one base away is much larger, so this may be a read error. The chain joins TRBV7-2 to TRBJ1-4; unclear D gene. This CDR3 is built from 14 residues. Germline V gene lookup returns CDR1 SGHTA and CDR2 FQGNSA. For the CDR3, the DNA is TGTGCCAGCCGCTTAGTACCGGAAAATGAAAAACTGTTTTTT. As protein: CASRLVPENEKLFF.

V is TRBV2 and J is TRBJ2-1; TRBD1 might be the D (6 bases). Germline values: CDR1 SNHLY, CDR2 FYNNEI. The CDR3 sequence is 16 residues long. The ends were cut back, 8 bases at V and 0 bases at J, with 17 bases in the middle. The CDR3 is CASGKGQSSSYNEQFF. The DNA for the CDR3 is TGTGCCAGCGGGAAAGGACAGTCGAGCTCCTACAATGAGCAGTTCTTC. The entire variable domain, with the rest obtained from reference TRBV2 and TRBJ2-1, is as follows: EPEVTQTPSHQVTQMGQEVILRCVPISNHLYFYWYRQILGQKVEFLVSFYNNEISEKSEIFDDQFSVERPDGSNFTLKIRSTKLEDSAMYFCASGKGQSSSYNEQFFGPGTRLTVL.

The CDR3, as DNA: TGTGCCAGCAGCGCCCGGACATTATACACCGGGGAGCTGTTTTTT. It is translated as CASSARTLYTGELFF. The chain carries TRBV14 and TRBJ2-2; TRBD1 might be the D (5 bases). V lost 5 bases and J 3 bases, leaving 13 bases between the germline ends. The CDR3 runs 15 residues. The germline CDR1 and CDR2 sequences are SGHDN and FVKESK.

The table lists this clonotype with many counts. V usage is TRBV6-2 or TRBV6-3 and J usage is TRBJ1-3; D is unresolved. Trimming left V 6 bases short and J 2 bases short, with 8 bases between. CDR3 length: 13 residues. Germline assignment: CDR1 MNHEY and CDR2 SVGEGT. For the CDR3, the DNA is TGTGCCAGCAGCTTCGTCGCTGGAAACACCATATATTTT. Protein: CASSFVAGNTIYF.

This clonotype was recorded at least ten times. CDR3 sequence: CASSLQGSGQPQHF. The CDR3 DNA sequence: TGTGCCAGCAGCTTACAGGGTTCCGGCCAGCCCCAGCATTTT. The rearrangement uses TRBV7-2 and TRBJ1-5; D perhaps matches TRBD1 (5 bases). This CDR3 contains 14 residues. Between the trimmed V and J ends, which lost 2 bases and 7 bases, there was a span of 12 bases. Germline CDR1 reads SGHTA; CDR2 reads FQGNSA.

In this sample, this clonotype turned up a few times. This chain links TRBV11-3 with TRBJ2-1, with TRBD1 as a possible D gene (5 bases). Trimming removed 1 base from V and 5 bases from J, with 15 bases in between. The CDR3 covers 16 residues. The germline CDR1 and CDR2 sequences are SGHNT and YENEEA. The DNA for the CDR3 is TGTGCCAGCAGCTTAGTCGGCGCAGGGTATGACAATGAGCAGTTCTTC. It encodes CASSLVGAGYDNEQFF. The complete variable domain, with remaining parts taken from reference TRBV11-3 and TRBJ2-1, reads EAGVVQSPRYKIIEKKQPVAFWCNPISGHNTLYWYLQNLGQGPELLIRYENEEAVDDSQLPKDRFSAERLKGVDSTLKIQPAELGDSAVYLCASSLVGAGYDNEQFFGPGTRLTVL.

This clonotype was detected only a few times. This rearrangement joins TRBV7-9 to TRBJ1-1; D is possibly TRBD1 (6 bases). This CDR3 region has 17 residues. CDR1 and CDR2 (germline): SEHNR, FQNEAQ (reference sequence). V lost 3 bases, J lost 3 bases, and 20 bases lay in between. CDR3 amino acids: CASSFRPLRDKYTEAFF. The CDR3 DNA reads TGTGCCAGCAGCTTTCGCCCATTACGGGACAAATACACTGAAGCTTTCTTT.

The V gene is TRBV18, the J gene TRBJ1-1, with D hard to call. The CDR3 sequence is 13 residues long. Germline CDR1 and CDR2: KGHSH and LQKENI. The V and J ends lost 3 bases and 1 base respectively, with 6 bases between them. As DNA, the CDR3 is TGTGCCAGCTCACCCGCAGGGAACACTGAAGCTTTCTTT. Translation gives CASSPAGNTEAFF.

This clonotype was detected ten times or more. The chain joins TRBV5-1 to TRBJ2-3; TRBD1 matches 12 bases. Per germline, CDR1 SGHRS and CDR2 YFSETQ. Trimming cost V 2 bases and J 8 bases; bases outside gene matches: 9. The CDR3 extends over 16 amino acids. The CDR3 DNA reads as TGCGCCAGCAGCTTTACCTCGGGACAGGGGGCTCGTACGCAGTATTTT. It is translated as CASSFTSGQGARTQYF.

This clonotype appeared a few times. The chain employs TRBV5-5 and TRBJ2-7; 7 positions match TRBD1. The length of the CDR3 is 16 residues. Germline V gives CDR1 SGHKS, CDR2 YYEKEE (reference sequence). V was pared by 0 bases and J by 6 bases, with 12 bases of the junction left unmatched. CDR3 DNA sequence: TGTGCCAGCAGCTTGGCCGCCACAGGGGATTCGATCGAGCAGTACTTC. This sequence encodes CASSLAATGDSIEQYF.

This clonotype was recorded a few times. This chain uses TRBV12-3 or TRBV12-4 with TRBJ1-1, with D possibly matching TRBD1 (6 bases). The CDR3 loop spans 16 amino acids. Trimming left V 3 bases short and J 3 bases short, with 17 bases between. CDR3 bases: TGTGCCAGCAGTTTTGAAAGGCCCCAGGGGTACACTGAAGCTTTCTTT. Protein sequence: CASSFERPQGYTEAFF.

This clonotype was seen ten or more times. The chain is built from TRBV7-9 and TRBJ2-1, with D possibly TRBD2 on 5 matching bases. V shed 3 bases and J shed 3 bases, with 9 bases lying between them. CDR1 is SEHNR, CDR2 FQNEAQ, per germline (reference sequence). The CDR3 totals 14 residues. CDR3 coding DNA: TGTGCCAGCAGCTTTGGGGAGCTCTACAATGAGCAGTTCTTC. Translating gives CASSFGELYNEQFF.

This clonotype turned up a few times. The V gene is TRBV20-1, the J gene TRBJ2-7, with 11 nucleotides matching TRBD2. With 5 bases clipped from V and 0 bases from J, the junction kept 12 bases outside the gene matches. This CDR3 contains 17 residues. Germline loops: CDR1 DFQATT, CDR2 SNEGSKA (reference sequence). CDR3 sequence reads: CSAGPGLAAGPSYEQYF. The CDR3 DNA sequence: TGCAGTGCTGGGCCGGGACTAGCGGCAGGTCCCTCCTACGAGCAGTACTTC.

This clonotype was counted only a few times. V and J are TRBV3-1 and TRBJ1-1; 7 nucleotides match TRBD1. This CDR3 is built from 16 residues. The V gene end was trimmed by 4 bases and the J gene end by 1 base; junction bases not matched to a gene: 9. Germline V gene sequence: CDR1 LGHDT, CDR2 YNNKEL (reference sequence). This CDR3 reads CASSRKGGDRNTEAFF. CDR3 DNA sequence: TGTGCCAGCAGCCGAAAGGGCGGGGACAGGAACACTGAAGCTTTCTTT.

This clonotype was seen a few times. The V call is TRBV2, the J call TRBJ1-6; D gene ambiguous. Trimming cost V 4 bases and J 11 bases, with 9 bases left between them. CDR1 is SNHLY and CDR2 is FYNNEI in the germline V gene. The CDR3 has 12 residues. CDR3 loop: CASSAENAPLHF. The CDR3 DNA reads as TGTGCCAGCAGTGCAGAGAATGCACCCCTCCACTTT. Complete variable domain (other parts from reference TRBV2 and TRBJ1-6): EPEVTQTPSHQVTQMGQEVILRCVPISNHLYFYWYRQILGQKVEFLVSFYNNEISEKSEIFDDQFSVERPDGSNFTLKIRSTKLEDSAMYFCASSAENAPLHFGNGTRLTVT.

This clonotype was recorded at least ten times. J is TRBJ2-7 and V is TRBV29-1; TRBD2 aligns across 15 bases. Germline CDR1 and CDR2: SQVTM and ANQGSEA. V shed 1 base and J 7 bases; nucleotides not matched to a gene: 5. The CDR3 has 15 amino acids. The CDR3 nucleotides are TGCAGCGTTGAAGCAGAAGGACTAGCGGGGGGGGAGCAGTACTTC. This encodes CSVEAEGLAGGEQYF.

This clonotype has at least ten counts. The CDR3 reads CASSFGGALGEQYF. CDR3 nucleotide sequence: TGTGCCAGCAGTTTCGGGGGAGCCCTAGGCGAGCAGTACTTC. This chain connects TRBV27 to TRBJ2-7, with a tentative D call TRBD2 (6 bases). CDR1 is MNHEY and CDR2 is SMNVEV in the germline V gene (reference sequence). This CDR3 has 14 amino acids. V was trimmed by 3 bases and J by 6 bases, leaving 15 bases between them.

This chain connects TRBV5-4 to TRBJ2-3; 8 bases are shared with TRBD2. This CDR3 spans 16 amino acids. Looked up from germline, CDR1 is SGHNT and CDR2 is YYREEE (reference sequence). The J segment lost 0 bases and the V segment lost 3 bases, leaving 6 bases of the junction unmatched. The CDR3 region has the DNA TGTGCCAGCAGCTCCGGACTAGCCCCTAGCACAGATACGCAGTATTTT. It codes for CASSSGLAPSTDTQYF. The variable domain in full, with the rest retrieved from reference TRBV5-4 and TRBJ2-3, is ETGVTQSPTHLIKTRGQQVTLRCSSQSGHNTVSWYQQALGQGPQFIFQYYREEENGRGNFPPRFSGLQFPNYSSELNVNALELDDSALYLCASSSGLAPSTDTQYFGPGTRLTVL.